This TCR beta chain was retrieved from a study of blood T cell repertoires in COVID-19. Study-level background: Samples taken during acute and convalescent COVID-19 were collected in the United States, Italy and Spain. PBMCs, B-cell-depleted T cells, or T cells were the source of the cDNA or gDNA that made up the material.

This CDR3 spans 14 amino acids. Trimming took 3 bases from V and 5 from J, leaving 11 bases between them. From germline, CDR1 is KGHSH and CDR2 LQKENI. Authors' processing steps: Reference gene primer amplification gave nucleated cell count estimates. The method was immunoSEQ multiplex PCR; TCRdb's version includes in-frame clones alone and lacks a portion of them. V, J and clone size are those of that table, while D and trimming were read from the DNA. The data hold around 140,000 clones, with approximately 80% observed a single time. Comments on this clone: Different DNA sequences within this sample yield the same CDR3.

J is TRBJ2-1 and V is TRBV18; D is unresolved. Sample: peripheral blood. The receptor was derived from a human donor in a cohort sampled during active COVID-19. CDR3 DNA sequence: TGTGCCAGCTCACCTAGAGGTGCTGACAATGAGCAGTTCTTC. It translates to CASSPRGADNEQFF. Complete variable domain (other parts from reference TRBV18 and TRBJ2-1): NAGVMQNPRHLVRRRGQEARLRCSPMKGHSHVYWYRQLPEEGLKFMVYLQKENIIDESGMPKERFSAEFPKEGPSILRIQQVVRGDSAAYFCASSPRGADNEQFFGPGTRLTVL.